This T cell receptor beta chain was captured in a study of identical twins. Study conclusions and caveats: Cord blood beta clonotypes that were abundant carried fewer insertions, and memory repertoires showed no such trend.

cDNA molecules carried unique molecular identifiers, and template switching added a universal primer site. MiXCR, run by TCRdb on the 5' RACE reads, gives a single entry per CDR3 protein. This repertoire shows around 530,000 distinct CDR3 sequences, about 15% found once; its top ten account for more than 0.4%. The CDR3 runs 15 residues. Unmatched junction bases numbered 7, after V lost 5 bases and J lost 2 bases. Germline V CDR1 and CDR2: SEHNR, FQNEAQ (reference sequence). This clonotype was seen a handful of times. What it binds is unknown. These records were also assigned to another study, of yellow fever vaccine responses in identical twins. That study reports: Twins reportedly showed a vaccine T cell response that seemed partly convergent and partly personalized.

The sequenced sample was CD4+ T cells sorted from blood. This chain uses TRBV7-9 with TRBJ2-3; the match to TRBD1 covers 7 bases. The receptor comes from a woman younger than 35 in good health. The CDR3: CASSLTGINTDTQYF. CDR3 nucleotide sequence: TGTGCCAGCAGCCTGACAGGGATTAACACAGATACGCAGTATTTT.